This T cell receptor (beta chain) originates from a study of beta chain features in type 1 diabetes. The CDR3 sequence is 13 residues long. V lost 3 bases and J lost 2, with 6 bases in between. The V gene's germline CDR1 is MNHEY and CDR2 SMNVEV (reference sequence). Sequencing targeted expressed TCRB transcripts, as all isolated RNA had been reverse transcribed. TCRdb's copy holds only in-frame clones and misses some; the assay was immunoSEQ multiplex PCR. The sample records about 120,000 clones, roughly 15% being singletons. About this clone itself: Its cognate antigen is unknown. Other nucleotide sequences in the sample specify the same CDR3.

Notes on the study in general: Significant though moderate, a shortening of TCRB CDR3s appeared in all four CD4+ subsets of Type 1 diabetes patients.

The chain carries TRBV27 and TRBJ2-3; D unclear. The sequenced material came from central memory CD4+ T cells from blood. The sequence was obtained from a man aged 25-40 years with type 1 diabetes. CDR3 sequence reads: CASSFTYTDTQYF. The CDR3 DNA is TGTGCCAGCAGTTTCACCTACACAGATACGCAGTATTTT.